The 30 T cell receptor beta chains presented below share a single source sample, sequenced in a study of response to subunit inactivated influenza vaccine. TCRdb reprocessed the RT-PCR reads with MiXCR, giving one entry per CDR3 protein. The sample shows about 650,000 distinct CDR3 sequences, approximately 15% of them seen only once. The sample consisted of PBMCs from blood, taken around two weeks before vaccination. The source of these receptors is a man between 45 and 60 years old who received an inactivated influenza vaccine.

This clonotype was picked up many times. The rearrangement links TRBV29-1 to TRBJ2-7; unclear D gene. The V end was cut by 7 bases, the J end by 0 bases, with 16 bases between. Germline assignment: CDR1 SQVTM and CDR2 ANQGSEA. There are 14 residues in the CDR3. The CDR3 DNA is TGCAGCGCCCTGAACCCAAGTCTCTCCTACGAGCAGTACTTC. This codes for CSALNPSLSYEQYF.

The chain links TRBV10-2 to TRBJ2-7, with D perhaps TRBD1 or TRBD2 (5 bases each). Trimming left V 4 bases short and J 6 bases short, with 10 bases between. Germline loops: CDR1 WSHSY, CDR2 SAAADI. The CDR3 has 12 residues. This chain's CDR3 is CASSASGSEQYF. The CDR3 nucleotides read TGCGCCAGCAGTGCTTCAGGGAGCGAGCAGTACTTC.

Only a few counts were recorded for this clonotype. This rearrangement joins TRBV30 to TRBJ1-1, with 7 bases that match TRBD1. CDR1 and CDR2 from the germline V gene are GTSNPN and SVGIG (reference sequence). This CDR3 has 13 amino acids. Trimming took 2 bases from V and 4 from J; bases not matched to a gene: 4. CDR3 residues: CAWSQSGGTEAFF. The CDR3 DNA reads as TGTGCCTGGAGTCAGTCAGGGGGCACTGAAGCTTTCTTT.

The rearrangement joins TRBV5-1 to TRBJ2-7; 7 positions match TRBD1. This CDR3 region has 18 residues. The germline V gene has CDR1 SGHRS and CDR2 YFSETQ. J was trimmed by 5 bases and V by 2 bases; bases with no gene match: 19. In DNA, the CDR3 is TGCGCCAGCAGCTTTGGCCGGGACAGTGACCTTATATTGGACGAGCAGTACTTC. It is translated as CASSFGRDSDLILDEQYF.

The chain recombines TRBV24-1 with TRBJ2-1; TRBD2 matches 9 bases. The germline gives CDR1 KGHDR, CDR2 SFDVKD. The ends lost 0 bases at V and 8 bases at J; junction bases unmatched: 7. The length of the CDR3 is 16 residues. The chain's CDR3 is CATSDLAGGPIYEQFF. Written as DNA, the CDR3 is TGTGCCACCAGTGATTTGGCGGGAGGGCCTATTTATGAGCAGTTCTTC.

This clonotype was seen more than once but under ten times. CDR3 amino acids: CASSLEARGNEQFF. The DNA for the CDR3 is TGTGCCAGCAGCTTAGAGGCGAGAGGGAATGAGCAGTTCTTC. V and J are TRBV7-8 and TRBJ2-1, with a possible D match to TRBD2 (5 bases). V lost 1 base to trimming and J lost 7 bases, with 11 bases between them. The germline CDR1 and CDR2 sequences are SGHVS and FQNEAQ. The CDR3 runs to 14 residues.

This clonotype was detected a few times. The rearrangement links TRBV18 to TRBJ2-5; 8 bases align to TRBD2. Germline trimming cut 3 bases from V and 5 bases from J; bases unmatched to any gene: 11. The CDR3 covers 16 residues. In germline, CDR1 is KGHSH, CDR2 LQKENI. CDR3 coding DNA: TGTGCCAGCTCACCTATTACGGGACTAGGCCAGGAGACCCAGTACTTC. Amino acids: CASSPITGLGQETQYF. Looking up the rest from reference TRBV18 and TRBJ2-5 gives the full variable domain: NAGVMQNPRHLVRRRGQEARLRCSPMKGHSHVYWYRQLPEEGLKFMVYLQKENIIDESGMPKERFSAEFPKEGPSILRIQQVVRGDSAAYFCASSPITGLGQETQYFGPGTRLLVL.

This clonotype turned up a few times. J is TRBJ2-5 and V is TRBV7-9, with TRBD1 identical over 12 bases. The CDR3 length is 16 residues. V shed 5 bases and J 5 bases; nucleotides not matched to a gene: 9. In germline, CDR1 is SEHNR, CDR2 FQNEAQ (reference sequence). The chain's CDR3 is CASSPGTGGLLETQYF. CDR3 nucleotides: TGTGCCAGCAGCCCAGGGACAGGGGGCTTGTTGGAGACCCAGTACTTC.

The table lists this clonotype with many counts. This sequence joins TRBV27 and TRBJ2-7, with D uncertain. Germline V gene lookup returns CDR1 MNHEY and CDR2 SMNVEV (reference sequence). The CDR3 runs to 14 residues. Trimming shortened V by 0 bases and J by 2 bases, and 8 bases separated the two germline ends. DNA for the CDR3: TGTGCCAGCAGTTTATCCGGCGTAACCTACGAGCAGTACTTC. The encoded protein is CASSLSGVTYEQYF.

The J gene is TRBJ2-7, the V gene TRBV28, with D possibly called TRBD1 or TRBD2 (5 bases each). The CDR3 loop spans 12 amino acids. The germline V gene encodes CDR1 MDHEN and CDR2 SYDVKM. Trimming removed 10 bases from V and 5 bases from J, with 15 bases in between. The CDR3 is CATTKGDHEQYF. The CDR3 DNA sequence: TGTGCCACAACTAAAGGGGACCACGAGCAGTACTTC.

The CDR3: CASSVVGGKPGELFF. CDR3 nucleotide sequence: TGTGCCAGCAGCGTAGTGGGAGGGAAACCCGGGGAGCTGTTTTTT. This sequence joins TRBV9 and TRBJ2-2; 7 nucleotides agree with TRBD2. The CDR3 has 15 residues. Unmatched junction bases numbered 5, after V lost 0 bases and J lost 6 bases. Germline-derived CDR1 and CDR2 are SGDLS and YYNGEE.

This clonotype showed up many times. The chain links TRBV12-3 or TRBV12-4 to TRBJ1-6; D unclear. V shed 5 bases and J shed 7 bases, with 12 bases lying between them. The CDR3 sequence is 14 residues long. CDR3 amino acids: CASSPQGWNSPLHF. The CDR3 DNA reads as TGTGCCAGCAGTCCCCAAGGATGGAATTCACCCCTCCACTTT.

This clonotype was counted a few times. The DNA of the CDR3 is TGTGCCAGCAGCCGAGGACAAAGGGGGGCCAACGTCCTGACTTTC. This sequence encodes CASSRGQRGANVLTF. The rearrangement joins TRBV7-2 to TRBJ2-6; the D gene is possibly TRBD1 (5 bases). The ends were cut back, 5 bases at V and 4 bases at J, with 12 bases in the middle. The CDR3 has 15 residues. Germline V CDR1 and CDR2: SGHTA, FQGNSA.

This clonotype was detected a few times. The chain links TRBV5-1 to TRBJ2-3; no clear D gene. There are 14 residues in the CDR3. The germline V and J ends were trimmed by 5 bases and 0 bases, with 10 bases remaining between them. Germline-derived CDR1 and CDR2 are SGHRS and YFSETQ. Here the CDR3 reads CASRDATSTDTQYF. CDR3 bases: TGCGCCAGCAGGGATGCGACTAGCACAGATACGCAGTATTTT.

This chain joins TRBV5-1 and TRBJ2-3; D uncertain. Trimming removed 4 bases at V and 10 bases at J, with 10 bases between. Germline lookup yields CDR1 SGHRS and CDR2 YFSETQ. The CDR3 has 11 residues. CDR3 region: CASSPGGPQYF. CDR3 in DNA: TGCGCCAGCAGCCCCGGTGGACCGCAGTATTTT.

This clonotype was counted a few times. V gene TRBV7-9 combines with J gene TRBJ2-1; TRBD2 is a possible D gene (5 bases). Germline V gives CDR1 SEHNR, CDR2 FQNEAQ (reference sequence). Deletions cut 1 base from V and 6 bases from J, with 13 bases between. The CDR3 contains 15 residues. The CDR3 loop is CASSLGASIGNEQFF. The DNA of the CDR3 is TGTGCCAGCAGCTTAGGGGCTAGCATTGGCAATGAGCAGTTCTTC.

This clonotype was picked up many times. The chain is built from TRBV6-6 and TRBJ2-3, with D perhaps given as TRBD1 or TRBD2 (6 bases each). Germline values: CDR1 MNHNY, CDR2 SVGAGI (reference sequence). Trimming pared 7 bases from V and 8 bases from J, leaving 16 bases between. The CDR3 spans 13 residues. The CDR3 loop reads CASIPGAGSTQYF. The DNA for the CDR3 is TGTGCCAGCATCCCGGGGGCTGGCAGTACGCAGTATTTT.

The chain is built from TRBV20-1 and TRBJ1-4; D is unresolved. The ends were cut back, 0 bases at V and 8 bases at J, with 19 bases in the middle. CDR3 size: 16 residues. CDR1 is DFQATT, CDR2 SNEGSKA, per germline (reference sequence). The CDR3 nucleotides are TGCAGTGCTAGAGATGTTCGTACTGCATCCGGGGAAAAACTGTTTTTT. It translates to CSARDVRTASGEKLFF.

This clonotype occurred a few times. The chain employs TRBV29-1 and TRBJ1-5; maybe TRBD1 (5 bases). The CDR3 length is 12 residues. The germline CDR1 and CDR2 sequences are SQVTM and ANQGSEA. Trimming took off 7 bases at V and 4 bases at J, with 11 bases between the two ends. CDR3 in amino acids: CSAGTFNQPQHF. CDR3 in DNA: TGCAGCGCCGGGACTTTTAATCAGCCCCAGCATTTT. Full variable domain (remainder filled in from reference TRBV29-1 and TRBJ1-5): SAVISQKPSRDICQRGTSLTIQCQVDSQVTMMFWYRQQPGQSLTLIATANQGSEATYESGFVIDKFPISRPNLTFSTLTVSNMSPEDSSIYLCSAGTFNQPQHFGDGTRLSIL.

The V gene is TRBV7-3, the J gene TRBJ2-3, with unresolved D. The CDR3 spans 15 residues. Germline V gene data show CDR1 as SGHTA and CDR2 as FQGTGA. The V end was cut by 3 bases, the J end by 6 bases, with 16 bases between. CDR3 amino acids: CASSFQLGSFDTQYF. The CDR3 region has the DNA TGTGCCAGCAGCTTCCAACTTGGATCGTTTGATACGCAGTATTTT.

This clonotype appeared a few times. V is TRBV12-3 or TRBV12-4 and J is TRBJ2-7; TRBD1 might be the D (6 bases). There are 13 residues in the CDR3. V shed 5 bases and J shed 4 bases, with 12 bases lying between them. The CDR3 sequence is CASSLHRDYEQYF. For the CDR3, the DNA is TGTGCCAGCAGTCTCCACAGGGATTACGAGCAGTACTTC.

The rearrangement joins TRBV3-1 to TRBJ2-2, with 7 bases that match TRBD2. Germline V gene sequence: CDR1 LGHDT, CDR2 YNNKEL (reference sequence). V dropped 4 bases and J dropped 3; count of bases not matched to a gene: 5. The CDR3 length is 15 residues. The CDR3 bases are TGTGCCAGCAGCCCAAGCGGGATTGACACCGGGGAGCTGTTTTTT. Amino acid sequence: CASSPSGIDTGELFF. Full variable domain (rest looked up from reference TRBV3-1 and TRBJ2-2): DTAVSQTPKYLVTQMGNDKSIKCEQNLGHDTMYWYKQDSKKFLKIMFSYNNKELIINETVPNRFSPKSPDKAHLNLHINSLELGDSAVYFCASSPSGIDTGELFFGEGSRLTVL.

The V and J genes are TRBV20-1 and TRBJ2-7, with D uncertain. V shed 6 bases and J shed 3 bases, with 12 bases lying between them. This CDR3 contains 12 residues. Looked up from germline, CDR1 is DFQATT and CDR2 is SNEGSKA (reference sequence). CDR3 amino acids: CSANLESYEQYF. The CDR3 coding sequence is TGCAGTGCAAACTTGGAAAGCTACGAGCAGTACTTC.

The J gene is TRBJ2-1, the V gene TRBV7-2; TRBD2 aligns across 9 bases. The CDR3 totals 18 residues. CDR1 and CDR2 from the germline V gene are SGHTA and FQGNSA. The V gene end was trimmed by 0 bases and the J gene end by 6 bases; junction bases not matched to a gene: 12. The CDR3 reads CASSLASIRGGAPNEQFF. The CDR3 DNA follows: TGTGCCAGCAGCTTAGCCAGTATTCGCGGGGGGGCACCCAATGAGCAGTTCTTC.

This clonotype has a count of ten or more. The chain carries TRBV20-1 and TRBJ1-5; 8 nucleotides align to TRBD1. The CDR3 loop spans 14 amino acids. The V gene end was trimmed by 2 bases and the J gene end by 6 bases; junction bases not matched to a gene: 6. Germline V gene sequence: CDR1 DFQATT, CDR2 SNEGSKA (reference sequence). CDR3 DNA sequence: TGCAGTGCTAGACTCGGACAGGGCGGTCAGCCCCAGCATTTT. Protein: CSARLGQGGQPQHF.

This clonotype was picked up one time. The V and J genes are TRBV7-2 and TRBJ2-7, with D unresolved. This CDR3 comprises 15 residues. CDR1 and CDR2 from the germline V gene are SGHTA and FQGNSA. Trimming removed 1 base from V and 4 bases from J, with 14 bases in between. CDR3 protein: CASSLGQVLNYEQYF. In DNA, the CDR3 is TGTGCCAGCAGCTTAGGGCAGGTTCTAAATTACGAGCAGTACTTC.

J is TRBJ1-2 and V is TRBV28, with D uncertain. Trimming shortened V by 7 bases and J by 0 bases, and 12 bases separated the two germline ends. The germline gives CDR1 MDHEN, CDR2 SYDVKM. The CDR3 contains 14 residues. CDR3 residues: CASNQLEANYGYTF. CDR3 sequence (DNA): TGTGCCAGCAACCAACTAGAAGCTAACTATGGCTACACCTTC.

The V call is TRBV5-1, the J call TRBJ2-5; D is unclear. The germline V and J ends were trimmed by 0 bases and 1 base, with 10 bases remaining between them. Germline CDR1 is SGHRS and CDR2 is YFSETQ. This CDR3 spans 15 amino acids. DNA for the CDR3: TGCGCCAGCAGCTTGGCCCTTCCCAGCCAAGAGACCCAGTACTTC. This translates into CASSLALPSQETQYF.

This clonotype was seen ten or more times. The chain links TRBV2 to TRBJ2-7; the D is unclear. Germline CDR1 is SNHLY and CDR2 is FYNNEI. Trimming shortened V by 6 bases and J by 0 bases, and 12 bases separated the two germline ends. This CDR3 region has 14 residues. Here the CDR3 reads CASRTPHTSYEQYF. The CDR3 nucleotides are TGTGCCAGCAGAACACCGCATACCTCCTACGAGCAGTACTTC.

The chain links TRBV20-1 to TRBJ2-7, with a possible D match to TRBD1 (6 bases). Per germline, CDR1 DFQATT and CDR2 SNEGSKA (reference sequence). The CDR3 totals 13 residues. V was shortened by 6 bases and J by 3 bases, with 15 bases between the two germline ends. The CDR3 region is CSAQIGDNYEQYF. CDR3 sequence (DNA): TGCAGTGCACAGATAGGGGACAACTACGAGCAGTACTTC.